Listed below are T cell receptor beta chains from one sample, sequenced in a study of cytomegalovirus exposure and HLA in healthy donors. The table came from immunoSEQ multiplex PCR; TCRdb's copy has only in-frame clones and leaves some out. The sample lists around 97,000 clones; around 81% were seen once. The sequenced sample was PBMCs. These receptors were collected from a man aged 40-49 years in good health and CMV-seropositive. Both conserved end residues are part of each CDR3. Fields, in order: V gene, J gene, D gene, clone size, CDR3 length, CDR3 DNA, CDR3 protein. The D gene is left open where the match is weak. Clone size is shown for a subset of rows, as once, few, many or a class of expanded clone.

>TRBV7-2|TRBJ2-2|TRBD2|-|13
TGTGCCAGCAGCTTTAGCGGGACCGGGGAGCTGTTTTTT
CASSFSGTGELFF
>TRBV4-1|TRBJ2-1|TRBD1|-|15
TGCGCCAGCAGCCAAGAAGGGACAGCAATTAATGAGCAGTTCTTC
CASSQEGTAINEQFF
>TRBV6-1|TRBJ1-6|TRBD1|once|17
TGTGCCAGCAGTGCCCGGGACAGGGGGTCCTATAATTCACCCCTCCACTTT
CASSARDRGSYNSPLHF
>TRBV15|TRBJ2-5|TRBD1|once|17
TGTGCCACCAGCAGAGATCTTTGGGGACAGGGTGGAGAGACCCAGTACTTC
CATSRDLWGQGGETQYF
>TRBV29-1|TRBJ1-2|-|few|15
TGCAGCGTTGTACTGGGGGTTGGGACTAAATATGGCTACACCTTC
CSVVLGVGTKYGYTF
>TRBV27|TRBJ1-6|-|-|12
TGTGCCAGCAGTTTTAGTAGTTCACCCCTCCACTTT
CASSFSSSPLHF
>TRBV7-9|TRBJ1-1|-|-|15
TGTGCCAGCAGTCCGGACAGTTTAGCGCCGATTAGAGCTTTCTTT
CASSPDSLAPIRAFF
>TRBV18|TRBJ2-3|TRBD2|once|18
TGTGCCAGCTCACCCCCACGGATACTAGCGGGGGGCACAGATACGCAGTATTTT
CASSPPRILAGGTDTQYF
>TRBV27|TRBJ1-2|-|-|13
TGTGCCAGCAGTGATAATGCAGGGAACGGCTACACCTTC
CASSDNAGNGYTF
>TRBV2|TRBJ2-3|TRBD2|once|16
TGTGCCAGCAGGGTTGGGACTAGCGGGAACACAGATACGCAGTATTTT
CASRVGTSGNTDTQYF
>TRBV5-1|TRBJ2-2|-|-|16
TGCGCCAGCAGCTTGGGGAACTCTCGAGACAGCGGGGAGCTGTTTTTT
CASSLGNSRDSGELFF